This record concerns one TCR beta chain sequence. This sample was included in a study of metastatic and nonmetastatic thyroid tumors. Overall study context: Repertoire data that came from the blood and tumor or nodule tissue of malignant and benign thyroid patients were compared.

TCRdb re-called the PCR reads through MiXCR. The table has 20,000 to 25,000 clones, under 25% seen once. Trimming removed 2 bases from V and 2 bases from J, with 8 bases in between. The CDR3 consists of 14 residues. Germline V gene sequence: CDR1 SGHVS, CDR2 FNYEAQ. Patients were all untreated before their thyroid surgery. This TCR was recovered from a female donor with papillary thyroid cancer or a benign thyroid nodule (not recorded which). Some clones in this sample may be carry-over from other donors' samples. The specimen was tumor tissue. J is TRBJ2-3 and V is TRBV7-6; the D gene is possibly TRBD2 (6 bases). CDR3 loop: CASSLRESTDTQYF. DNA of the CDR3: TGTGCCAGCAGCTTACGGGAGTCCACAGATACGCAGTATTTT.